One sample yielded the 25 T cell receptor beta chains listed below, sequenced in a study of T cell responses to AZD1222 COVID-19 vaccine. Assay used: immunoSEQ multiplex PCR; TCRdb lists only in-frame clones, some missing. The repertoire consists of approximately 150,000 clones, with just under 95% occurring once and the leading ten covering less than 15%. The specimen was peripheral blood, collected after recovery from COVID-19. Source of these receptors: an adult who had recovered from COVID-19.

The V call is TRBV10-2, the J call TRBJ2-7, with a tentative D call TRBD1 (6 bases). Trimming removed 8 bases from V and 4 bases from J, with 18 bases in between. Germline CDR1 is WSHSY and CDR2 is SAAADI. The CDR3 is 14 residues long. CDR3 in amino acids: CASSRGTQPYEQYF. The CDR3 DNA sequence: TGCGCCAGCTCCAGGGGTACACAGCCTTACGAGCAGTACTTC.

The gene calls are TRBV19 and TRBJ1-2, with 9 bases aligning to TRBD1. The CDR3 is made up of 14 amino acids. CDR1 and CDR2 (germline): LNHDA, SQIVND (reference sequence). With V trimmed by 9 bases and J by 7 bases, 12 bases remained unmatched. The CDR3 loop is CASSGTGTLVGYTF. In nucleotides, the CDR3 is TGTGCCAGCTCCGGGACAGGGACCTTGGTTGGCTACACCTTC.

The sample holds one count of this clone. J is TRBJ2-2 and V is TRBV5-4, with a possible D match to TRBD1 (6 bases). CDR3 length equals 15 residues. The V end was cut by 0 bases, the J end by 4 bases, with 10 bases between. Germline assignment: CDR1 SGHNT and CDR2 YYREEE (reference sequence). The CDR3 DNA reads TGTGCCAGCAGCTTGGCCAGGGGTGGCACCGGGGAGCTGTTTTTT. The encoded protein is CASSLARGGTGELFF.

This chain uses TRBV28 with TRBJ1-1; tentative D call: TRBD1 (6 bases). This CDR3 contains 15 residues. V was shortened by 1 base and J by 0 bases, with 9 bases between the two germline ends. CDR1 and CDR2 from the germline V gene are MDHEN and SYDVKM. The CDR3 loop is CASSLLDSLNTEAFF. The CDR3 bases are TGTGCCAGCAGTTTATTGGACAGCTTGAACACTGAAGCTTTCTTT.

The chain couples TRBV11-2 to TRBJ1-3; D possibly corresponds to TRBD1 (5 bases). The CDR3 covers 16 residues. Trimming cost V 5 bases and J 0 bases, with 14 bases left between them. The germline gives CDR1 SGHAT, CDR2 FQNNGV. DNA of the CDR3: TGTGCCAGCAGCCTCGACAGCCGCCCCTCTGGAAACACCATATATTTT. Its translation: CASSLDSRPSGNTIYF.

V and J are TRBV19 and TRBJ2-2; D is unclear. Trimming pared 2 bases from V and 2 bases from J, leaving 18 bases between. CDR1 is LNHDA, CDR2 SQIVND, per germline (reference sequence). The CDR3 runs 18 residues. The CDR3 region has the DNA TGTGCCAGTAGTATACGGCAGGTTTCACCCTCAAACACCGGGGAGCTGTTTTTT. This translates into CASSIRQVSPSNTGELFF.

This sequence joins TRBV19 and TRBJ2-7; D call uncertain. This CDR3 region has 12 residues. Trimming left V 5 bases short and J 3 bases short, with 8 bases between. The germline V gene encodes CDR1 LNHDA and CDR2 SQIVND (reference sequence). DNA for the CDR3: TGTGCCAGTAGTGCGCCGAACTACGAGCAGTACTTC. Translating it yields CASSAPNYEQYF.

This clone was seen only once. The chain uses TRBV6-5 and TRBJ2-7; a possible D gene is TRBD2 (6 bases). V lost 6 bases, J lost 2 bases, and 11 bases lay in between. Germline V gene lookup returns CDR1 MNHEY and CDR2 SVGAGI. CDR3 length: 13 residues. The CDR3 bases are TGTGCCAGCAGAGGCTGGGGGGCCTACGAGCAGTACTTC. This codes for CASRGWGAYEQYF.

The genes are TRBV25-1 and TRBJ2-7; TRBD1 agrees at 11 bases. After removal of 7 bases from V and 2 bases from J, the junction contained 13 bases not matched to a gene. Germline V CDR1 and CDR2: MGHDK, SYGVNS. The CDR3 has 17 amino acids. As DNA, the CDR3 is TGTGCCAGCACCAGGACAGGGGGCTTTACTAAAACCTACGAGCAGTACTTC. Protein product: CASTRTGGFTKTYEQYF.

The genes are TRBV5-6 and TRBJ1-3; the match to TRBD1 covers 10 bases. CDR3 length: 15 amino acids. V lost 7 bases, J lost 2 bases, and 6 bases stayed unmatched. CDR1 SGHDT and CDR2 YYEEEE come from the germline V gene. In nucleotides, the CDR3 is TGTGCCAGCGCGACAGGGGGCTTGGCTGGAAACACCATATATTTT. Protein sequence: CASATGGLAGNTIYF.

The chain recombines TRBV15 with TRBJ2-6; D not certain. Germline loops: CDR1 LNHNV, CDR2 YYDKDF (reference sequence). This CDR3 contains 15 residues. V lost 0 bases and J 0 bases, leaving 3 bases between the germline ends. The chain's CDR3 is CATSRDVSGANVLTF. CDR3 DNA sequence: TGTGCCACCAGCAGAGACGTCTCTGGGGCCAACGTCCTGACTTTC.

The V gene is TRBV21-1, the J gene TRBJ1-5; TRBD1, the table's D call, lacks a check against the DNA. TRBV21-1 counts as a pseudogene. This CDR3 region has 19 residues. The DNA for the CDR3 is TGTGCCAGCAGCAAAGGTCGGAGGACAGTCGTATATAGCAATCAGCCCCAGCATTTT. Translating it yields CASSKGRRTVVYSNQPQHF.

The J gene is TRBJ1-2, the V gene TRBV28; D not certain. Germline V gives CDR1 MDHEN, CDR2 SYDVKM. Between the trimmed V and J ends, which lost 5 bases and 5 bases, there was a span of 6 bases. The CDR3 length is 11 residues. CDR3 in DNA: TGTGCCAGCAGTGTCCAATATGGCTACACCTTC. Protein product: CASSVQYGYTF.

CDR3 loop: CASSEAWGWGNSPLHF. CDR3 sequence (DNA): TGTGCCAGCAGTGAAGCGTGGGGCTGGGGTAATTCACCCCTCCACTTT. The chain links TRBV2 to TRBJ1-6; possible D gene TRBD1, 5 bases. This CDR3 is 16 amino acids long. Germline lookup yields CDR1 SNHLY and CDR2 FYNNEI. Trimming took off 0 bases at V and 6 bases at J, with 12 bases between the two ends.

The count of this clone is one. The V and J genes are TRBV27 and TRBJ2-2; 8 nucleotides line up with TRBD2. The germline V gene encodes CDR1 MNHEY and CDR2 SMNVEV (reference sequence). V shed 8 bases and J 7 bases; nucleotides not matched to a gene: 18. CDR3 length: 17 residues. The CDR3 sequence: CASARGREGHRGGELFF. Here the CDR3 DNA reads TGTGCCAGCGCGCGGGGTCGGGAGGGCCATAGGGGCGGGGAGCTGTTTTTT.

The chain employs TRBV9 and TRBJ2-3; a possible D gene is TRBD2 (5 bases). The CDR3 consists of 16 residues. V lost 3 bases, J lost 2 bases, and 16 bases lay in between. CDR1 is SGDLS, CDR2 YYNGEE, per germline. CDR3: CASSARLAGPTDTQYF. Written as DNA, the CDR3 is TGTGCCAGCAGCGCTCGTCTTGCGGGCCCCACAGATACGCAGTATTTT. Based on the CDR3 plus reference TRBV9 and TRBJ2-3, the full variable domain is DSGVTQTPKHLITATGQRVTLRCSPRSGDLSVYWYQQSLDQGLQFLIQYYNGEERAKGNILERFSAQQFPDLHSELNLSSLELGDSALYFCASSARLAGPTDTQYFGPGTRLTVL.

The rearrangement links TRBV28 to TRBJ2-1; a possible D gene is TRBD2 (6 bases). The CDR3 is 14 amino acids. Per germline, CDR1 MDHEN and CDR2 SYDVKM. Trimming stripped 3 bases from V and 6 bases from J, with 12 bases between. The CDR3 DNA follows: TGTGCCAGCAGTTTGGCGGGATTGGGCAATGAGCAGTTCTTC. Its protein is CASSLAGLGNEQFF.

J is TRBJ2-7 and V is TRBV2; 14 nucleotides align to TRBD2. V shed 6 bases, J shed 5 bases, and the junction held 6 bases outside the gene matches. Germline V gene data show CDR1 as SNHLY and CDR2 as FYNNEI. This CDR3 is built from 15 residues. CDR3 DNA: TGTGCCAGCAGGGCTCCGGGACTAGCGGGAGACGAGCAGTACTTC. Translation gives CASRAPGLAGDEQYF.

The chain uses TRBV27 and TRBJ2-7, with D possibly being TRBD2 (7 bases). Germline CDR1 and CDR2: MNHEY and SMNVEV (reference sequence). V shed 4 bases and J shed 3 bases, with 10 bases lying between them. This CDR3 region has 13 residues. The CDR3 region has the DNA TGTGCCAGCAGTTCGGGGGGCGACTACGAGCAGTACTTC. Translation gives CASSSGGDYEQYF.

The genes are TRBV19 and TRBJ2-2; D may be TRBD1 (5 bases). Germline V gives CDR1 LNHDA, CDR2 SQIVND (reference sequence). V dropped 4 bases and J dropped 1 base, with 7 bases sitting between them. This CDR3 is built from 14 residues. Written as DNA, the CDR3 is TGTGCCAGTAGTACCACAGGGAACACCGGGGAGCTGTTTTTT. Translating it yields CASSTTGNTGELFF.

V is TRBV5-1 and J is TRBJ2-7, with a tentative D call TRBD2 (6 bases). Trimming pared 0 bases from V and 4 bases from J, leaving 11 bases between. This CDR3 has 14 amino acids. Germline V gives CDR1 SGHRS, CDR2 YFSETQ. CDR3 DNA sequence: TGCGCCAGCAGCTTGGCCGGGACTCCATACGAGCAGTACTTC. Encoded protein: CASSLAGTPYEQYF.

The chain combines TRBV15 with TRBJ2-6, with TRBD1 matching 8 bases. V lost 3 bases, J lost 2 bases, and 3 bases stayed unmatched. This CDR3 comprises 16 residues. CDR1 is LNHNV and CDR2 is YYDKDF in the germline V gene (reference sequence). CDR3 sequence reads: CATSSPTGAGANVLTF. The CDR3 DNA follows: TGTGCCACCAGCAGTCCGACAGGGGCTGGGGCCAACGTCCTGACTTTC.

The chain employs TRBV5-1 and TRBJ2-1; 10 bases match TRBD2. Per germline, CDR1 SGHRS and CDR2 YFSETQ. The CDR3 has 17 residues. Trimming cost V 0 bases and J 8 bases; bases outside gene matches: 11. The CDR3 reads CASSLGNLAGVIDEQFF. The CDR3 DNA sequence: TGCGCCAGCAGCTTGGGGAATCTAGCGGGAGTAATCGATGAGCAGTTCTTC.

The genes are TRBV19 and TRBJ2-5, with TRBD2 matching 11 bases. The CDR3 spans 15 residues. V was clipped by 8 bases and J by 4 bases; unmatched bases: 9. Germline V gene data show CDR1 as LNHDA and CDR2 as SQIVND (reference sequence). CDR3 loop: CASQKLAGVGETQYF. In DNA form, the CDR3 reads TGTGCCAGTCAGAAACTAGCGGGAGTTGGAGAGACCCAGTACTTC.

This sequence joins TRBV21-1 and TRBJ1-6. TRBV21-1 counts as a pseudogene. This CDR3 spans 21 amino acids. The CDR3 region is CASSKALSWDGRPKKYSPLHF. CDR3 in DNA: TGTGCCAGCAGCAAAGCACTTTCTTGGGACGGGCGACCGAAAAAGTATTCACCCCTCCACTTT.